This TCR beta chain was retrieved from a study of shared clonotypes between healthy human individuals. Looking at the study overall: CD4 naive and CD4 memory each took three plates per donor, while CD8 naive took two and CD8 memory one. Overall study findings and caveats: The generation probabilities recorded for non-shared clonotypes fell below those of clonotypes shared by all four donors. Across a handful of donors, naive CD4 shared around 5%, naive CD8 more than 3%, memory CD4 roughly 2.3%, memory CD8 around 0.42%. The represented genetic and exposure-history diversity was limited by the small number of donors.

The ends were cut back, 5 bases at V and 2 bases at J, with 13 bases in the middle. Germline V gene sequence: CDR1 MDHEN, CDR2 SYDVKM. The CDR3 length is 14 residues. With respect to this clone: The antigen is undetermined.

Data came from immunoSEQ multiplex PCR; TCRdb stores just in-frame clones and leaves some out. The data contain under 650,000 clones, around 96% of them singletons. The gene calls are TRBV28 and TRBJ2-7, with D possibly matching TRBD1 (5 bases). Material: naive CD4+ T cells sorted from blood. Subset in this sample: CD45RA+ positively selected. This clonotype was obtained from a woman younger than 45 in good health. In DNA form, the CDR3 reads TGTGCCAGCAGTGCACACACGACAGCCTACGAGCAGTACTTC. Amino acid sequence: CASSAHTTAYEQYF.